Presented here are 9 T cell receptor beta chains from one specimen sequenced in a study of blood T cell repertoires in COVID-19. Sequencing was performed with immunoSEQ multiplex PCR; in TCRdb, only in-frame clones are kept and a portion is missing. This table has around 200,000 clones, around nine tenths appearing once. The source material was peripheral blood. The receptors originated from a man in his forties or fifties with acute or convalescent COVID-19.

This chain uses TRBV18 with TRBJ2-5, with 9 bases lining up with TRBD2. Losses at the gene ends were 3 bases for V and 2 bases for J; bases not matched to a gene: 7. This CDR3 has 16 amino acids. The V gene's germline CDR1 is KGHSH and CDR2 LQKENI. CDR3 coding DNA: TGTGCCAGCTCACCTCCGAGGCTAGCGGGGCAAGAGACCCAGTACTTC. It encodes CASSPPRLAGQETQYF.

This rearrangement joins TRBV13 to TRBJ1-2, with D possibly being TRBD1 (5 bases). This CDR3 has 16 residues. V lost 2 bases and J 8 bases, leaving 21 bases between the germline ends. Looked up from germline, CDR1 is PRHDT and CDR2 is FYEKMQ (reference sequence). The CDR3, as DNA: TGTGCCAGCAGCTTAAAGGGGCGACACGCAACTATGGGCTACACCTTC. It specifies CASSLKGRHATMGYTF.

The J gene is TRBJ2-5, the V gene TRBV18, with TRBD2 as a possible D gene (5 bases). The CDR3 consists of 16 residues. Trimming stripped 2 bases from V and 5 bases from J, with 18 bases between. Looked up from germline, CDR1 is KGHSH and CDR2 is LQKENI. The CDR3 DNA reads as TGTGCCAGCTCACCAACAAGCGGCCCTTTGGGCGAGACCCAGTACTTC. The encoded protein is CASSPTSGPLGETQYF.

The chain recombines TRBV10-3 with TRBJ2-1, with D perhaps matching TRBD1 or TRBD2 (5 bases each). This CDR3 is built from 15 residues. The germline V gene has CDR1 ENHRY and CDR2 SYGVKD. V was shortened by 6 bases and J by 4 bases, with 16 bases between the two germline ends. CDR3 loop: CAIRETEEVYNEQFF. In DNA, the CDR3 is TGTGCCATCAGGGAGACAGAGGAGGTTTACAATGAGCAGTTCTTC.

The chain is built from TRBV10-2 and TRBJ1-4; D might be TRBD1 (5 bases). The V and J ends lost 0 bases and 3 bases respectively, with 8 bases between them. CDR3 length equals 15 residues. Looked up from germline, CDR1 is WSHSY and CDR2 is SAAADI. The CDR3: CASSESRGPNEKLFF. The CDR3 DNA sequence: TGCGCCAGCAGTGAGTCAAGGGGCCCTAATGAAAAACTGTTTTTT.

The chain employs TRBV6-5 and TRBJ2-5; 10 nucleotides agree with TRBD1. With V trimmed by 7 bases and J by 5 bases, 7 bases remained unmatched. The CDR3 loop spans 14 amino acids. Germline CDR1 reads MNHEY; CDR2 reads SVGAGI. Here the CDR3 reads CASTRDRGGETQYF. The DNA for the CDR3 is TGTGCCAGCACCAGGGACAGGGGAGGGGAGACCCAGTACTTC.

This sequence joins TRBV4-3 and TRBJ2-1; D remains ambiguous. Trimming left V 0 bases short and J 6 bases short, with 9 bases between. Germline V gene lookup returns CDR1 LGHNA and CDR2 YSLEER. This CDR3 has 14 amino acids. The DNA for the CDR3 is TGCGCCAGCAGCCAAGATTATAGAGGCAATGAGCAGTTCTTC. Translation gives CASSQDYRGNEQFF.

The chain links TRBV25-1 to TRBJ2-3, with D possibly matching TRBD1 (5 bases). V was clipped by 3 bases and J by 2 bases, with 9 bases between them. The germline CDR1 and CDR2 sequences are MGHDK and SYGVNS. The CDR3 spans 14 residues. For the CDR3, the DNA is TGTGCCAGCAGTGAGGCCAGGGTCACAGATACGCAGTATTTT. It translates to CASSEARVTDTQYF.

The V gene is TRBV14, the J gene TRBJ2-4; perhaps TRBD1 as D (5 bases). CDR3 size: 18 residues. In germline, CDR1 is SGHDN, CDR2 FVKESK. The germline V and J ends were trimmed by 1 base and 0 bases, with 16 bases remaining between them. DNA for the CDR3: TGTGCCAGCAGCCAAGGACAGAGCTTCCCTCTAGCCAAAAACATTCAGTACTTC. Amino acid sequence: CASSQGQSFPLAKNIQYF.